What follows are 17 T cell receptor beta chains derived from one specimen sequenced in a study of Graves' ophthalmopathy and Graves' hyperthyroidism. RNA transcripts provided the template for amplifying TCR beta CDR3 regions. First-round RT-PCR relied on HTBI primers, and a second-round multiplex PCR came next. TCRdb re-called the multiplex PCR reads with MiXCR, one entry per CDR3 protein. This table has almost 750,000 distinct CDR3 sequences, around 40% appearing once. Sequencing was carried out using peripheral blood. All receptors come from an adult man with Graves' ophthalmopathy.

This clonotype occurred many times. V and J are TRBV24-1 and TRBJ2-7, with D tentatively TRBD1 or TRBD2 (5 bases each). In germline, CDR1 is KGHDR, CDR2 SFDVKD. The CDR3 totals 17 residues. V gave up 2 bases and J gave up 0 bases, with 16 bases separating them. As DNA, the CDR3 is TGTGCCACCAGTGATTCGACATCAGGGACGAGCTCCTACGAGCAGTACTTC. It codes for CATSDSTSGTSSYEQYF.

The gene calls are TRBV7-2 and TRBJ1-3, with 8 bases lining up with TRBD1. CDR1 and CDR2 (germline): SGHTA, FQGNSA. V shed 4 bases and J 1 base; nucleotides not matched to a gene: 3. There are 15 residues in the CDR3. The CDR3 region has the DNA TGTGCCAGCAGCTGGGACAGGACTTCTGGAAACACCATATATTTT. It codes for CASSWDRTSGNTIYF.

The chain is built from TRBV13 and TRBJ1-2, with D possibly TRBD1 on 5 matching bases. Germline CDR1 and CDR2: PRHDT and FYEKMQ (reference sequence). V lost 1 base and J lost 3, with 15 bases in between. The CDR3 is made up of 16 amino acids. The CDR3 DNA sequence: TGTGCCAGCAGCTTAGACTCCAGGGCGGTAGACTATGGCTACACCTTC. It translates to CASSLDSRAVDYGYTF. Combining the CDR3 with reference TRBV13 and TRBJ1-2 gives the whole variable domain AAGVIQSPRHLIKEKRETATLKCYPIPRHDTVYWYQQGPGQDPQFLISFYEKMQSDKGSIPDRFSAQQFSDYHSELNMSSLELGDSALYFCASSLDSRAVDYGYTFGSGTRLTVV.

The chain combines TRBV19 with TRBJ1-2; D not resolved. The CDR3 sequence is 16 residues long. The germline V gene encodes CDR1 LNHDA and CDR2 SQIVND (reference sequence). V lost 3 bases and J lost 3, with 17 bases in between. The CDR3 nucleotides are TGTGCCAGTAGTATCACCGGAGCCCCGGGATACTATGGCTACACCTTC. Protein: CASSITGAPGYYGYTF.

In its sample, this clonotype was seen many times. The gene calls are TRBV29-1 and TRBJ1-1; TRBD1 agrees at 7 bases. The ends lost 6 bases at V and 0 bases at J; junction bases unmatched: 4. The CDR3 contains 13 residues. Germline V gene sequence: CDR1 SQVTM, CDR2 ANQGSEA. Here the CDR3 reads CSVGDRMNTEAFF. The CDR3 coding sequence is TGCAGCGTGGGGGACAGAATGAACACTGAAGCTTTCTTT.

The rearrangement joins TRBV9 to TRBJ2-2; 8 positions match TRBD2. Germline CDR1 reads SGDLS; CDR2 reads YYNGEE. This CDR3 has 17 residues. Unmatched junction bases numbered 12, after V lost 4 bases and J lost 4 bases. CDR3 coding DNA: TGTGCCAGCAGCCCGGGGGAGGCGGGAGGATTCACCGGGGAGCTGTTTTTT. The encoded protein is CASSPGEAGGFTGELFF.

This clonotype appeared a few times. At one end, the junction sequence differs from germline, possibly due to a read error. The chain couples TRBV7-9 to TRBJ1-1; D is perhaps TRBD1 (6 bases). Germline lookup yields CDR1 SEHNR and CDR2 FQNEAQ (reference sequence). This CDR3 contains 16 residues. The DNA of the CDR3 is TGCGCCAGCAGCCAGCGTCCCGGGACACTGAACACTGAAGCTTTCTTT. Its protein is CASSQRPGTLNTEAFF.

In its sample, this clonotype was seen a few times. The chain employs TRBV2 and TRBJ2-5; the match to TRBD2 covers 11 bases. Germline CDR1 is SNHLY and CDR2 is FYNNEI. There are 20 residues in the CDR3. Losses at the gene ends were 0 bases for V and 2 bases for J; bases not matched to a gene: 14. CDR3 sequence (DNA): TGTGCCAGCAGTGAAGCGGCAGATAGCGGGGGGGCCGGGGGACAAGAGACCCAGTACTTC. It encodes CASSEAADSGGAGGQETQYF.

This chain joins TRBV29-1 and TRBJ2-7; D is possibly TRBD1 (6 bases). V shed 6 bases and J shed 6 bases, with 12 bases lying between them. The CDR3 loop spans 11 amino acids. CDR1 is SQVTM and CDR2 is ANQGSEA in the germline V gene. The CDR3 loop reads CSVDQGSEQYF. In DNA form, the CDR3 reads TGCAGCGTAGACCAGGGGAGCGAGCAGTACTTC.

In DNA form, the CDR3 reads TGTGCCAGCAGCCAAGACCTGGACAGGACGGTCTATGGCTACACCTTC. Amino acids: CASSQDLDRTVYGYTF. The V gene is TRBV7-9, the J gene TRBJ1-2, with 7 bases aligning to TRBD1. CDR1 and CDR2 (germline): SEHNR, FQNEAQ (reference sequence). V shed 5 bases and J 4 bases; nucleotides not matched to a gene: 13. The CDR3 covers 16 residues.

The chain combines TRBV15 with TRBJ1-2; D remains ambiguous. The V gene lost 3 bases and the J gene lost 12 bases, with 11 bases spanning the gap. Germline CDR1 reads LNHNV; CDR2 reads YYDKDF (reference sequence). The CDR3 has 11 amino acids. CDR3 residues: CATSRGSGNTF. As DNA, the CDR3 is TGTGCCACCAGCAGGGGCTCTGGAAACACCTTC. Drawing the rest from reference TRBV15 and TRBJ1-2, the complete variable domain is DAMVIQNPRYQVTQFGKPVTLSCSQTLNHNVMYWYQQKSSQAPKLLFHYYDKDFNNEADTPDNFQSRRPNTSFCFLDIRSPGLGDTAMYLCATSRGSGNTFGSGTRLTVV.

J is TRBJ1-3 and V is TRBV6-6; D is perhaps TRBD1 (5 bases). CDR1 and CDR2 from the germline V gene are MNHNY and SVGAGI (reference sequence). This CDR3 is 13 amino acids long. The ends were cut back, 8 bases at V and 0 bases at J, with 8 bases in the middle. DNA for the CDR3: TGTGCCAGCCCGACAGCCTCTGGAAACACCATATATTTT. It codes for CASPTASGNTIYF.

This clonotype was seen more than once but under ten times. The chain couples TRBV5-1 to TRBJ1-2, with D perhaps TRBD1 (6 bases). CDR1 SGHRS and CDR2 YFSETQ come from the germline V gene. Trimming took 7 bases from V and 2 from J, leaving 12 bases between them. This CDR3 has 13 amino acids. The CDR3 reads CASRLGGNYGYTF. CDR3 nucleotides: TGCGCCAGCCGCCTAGGGGGGAACTATGGCTACACCTTC.

As concerns this clonotype: A read error may account for a junction end that differs from germline. This sequence joins TRBV25-1 and TRBJ2-2; TRBD2 aligns across 10 bases. This CDR3 has 12 amino acids. Germline-derived CDR1 and CDR2 are MGHDK and SYGVNS. CDR3 nucleotide sequence: TGTGCTAGGGGACTAGCGTCCGGGGAGCTGGTTTTT. It encodes CARGLASGELVF.

With regard to this clonotype: Relative to the germline gene, one junction end is altered; a read error may explain this. The chain joins TRBV24-1 to TRBJ2-5, with D tentatively TRBD2 (5 bases). CDR1 and CDR2 from the germline V gene are KGHDR and SFDVKD. The CDR3 has 14 residues. CDR3 sequence reads: CAISETREWETQYF. Here the CDR3 DNA reads TGTGCCATCAGTGAGACGAGGGAGTGGGAGACCCAGTACTTC.

This clonotype was seen ten or more times. This chain links TRBV24-1 with TRBJ1-2, with D possibly TRBD1 on 6 matching bases. The CDR3 covers 13 residues. The germline V gene has CDR1 KGHDR and CDR2 SFDVKD. The V end was cut by 5 bases, the J end by 7 bases, with 13 bases between. The CDR3 region is CATSGPPTGGYTF. CDR3 nucleotide sequence: TGTGCCACCAGTGGACCTCCGACAGGTGGCTACACCTTC.

The V call is TRBV7-9, the J call TRBJ1-4, with D possibly matching TRBD1 (6 bases). This CDR3 spans 16 amino acids. Germline V gives CDR1 SEHNR, CDR2 FQNEAQ (reference sequence). V was shortened by 5 bases and J by 8 bases, with 21 bases between the two germline ends. The CDR3 nucleotides are TGTGCCAGCAGCCCCCGCGGGGGGCGGTCGGTCGAAAAACTGTTTTTT. Its protein product is CASSPRGGRSVEKLFF.